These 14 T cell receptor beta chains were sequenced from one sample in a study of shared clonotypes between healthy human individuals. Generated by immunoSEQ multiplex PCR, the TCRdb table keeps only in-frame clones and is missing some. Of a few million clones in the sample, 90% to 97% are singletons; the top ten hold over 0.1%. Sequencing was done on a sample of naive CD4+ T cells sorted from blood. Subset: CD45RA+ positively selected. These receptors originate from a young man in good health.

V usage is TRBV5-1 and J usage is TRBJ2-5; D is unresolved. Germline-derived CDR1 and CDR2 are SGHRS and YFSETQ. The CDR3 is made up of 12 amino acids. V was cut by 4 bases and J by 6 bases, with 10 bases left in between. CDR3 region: CASSRPLQTQYF. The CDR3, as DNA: TGCGCCAGCAGCCGACCCCTCCAGACCCAGTACTTC. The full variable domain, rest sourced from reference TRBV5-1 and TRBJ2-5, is KAGVTQTPRYLIKTRGQQVTLSCSPISGHRSVSWYQQTPGQGLQFLFEYFSETQRNKGNFPGRFSGRQFSNSRSEMNVSTLELGDSALYLCASSRPLQTQYFGPGTRLLVL.

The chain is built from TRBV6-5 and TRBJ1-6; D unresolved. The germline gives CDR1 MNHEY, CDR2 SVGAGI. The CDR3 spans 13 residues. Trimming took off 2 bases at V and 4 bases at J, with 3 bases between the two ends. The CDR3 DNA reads TGTGCCAGCAGTTACCAATATAATTCACCCCTCCACTTT. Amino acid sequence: CASSYQYNSPLHF.

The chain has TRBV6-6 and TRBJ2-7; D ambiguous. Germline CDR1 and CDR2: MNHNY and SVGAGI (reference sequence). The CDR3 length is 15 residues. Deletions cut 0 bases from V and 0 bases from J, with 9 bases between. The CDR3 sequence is CASSYSTSFSYEQYF. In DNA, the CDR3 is TGTGCCAGCAGTTACTCGACCTCCTTCTCCTACGAGCAGTACTTC.

The CDR3 is CAWSVAGTRETQYF. The CDR3 DNA sequence: TGTGCCTGGAGTGTGGCAGGGACTAGGGAGACCCAGTACTTC. The V and J genes are TRBV30 and TRBJ2-5, with 8 bases identical to TRBD2. Germline assignment: CDR1 GTSNPN and CDR2 SVGIG (reference sequence). The V segment lost 0 bases and the J segment 5 bases; nucleotides outside the gene matches: 5. The CDR3 has 14 residues. Supplemented by reference TRBV30 and TRBJ2-5, the full variable domain reads SQTIHQWPATLVQPVGSPLSLECTVEGTSNPNLYWYRQAAGRGLQLLFYSVGIGQISSEVPQNLSASRPQDRQFILSSKKLLLSDSGFYLCAWSVAGTRETQYFGPGTRLLVL.

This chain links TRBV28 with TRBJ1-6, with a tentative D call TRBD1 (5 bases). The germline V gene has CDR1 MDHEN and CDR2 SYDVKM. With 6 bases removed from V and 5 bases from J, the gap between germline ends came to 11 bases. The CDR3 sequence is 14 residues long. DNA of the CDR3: TGTGCCAGCAGCCGACGGGGGGATAATTCACCCCTCCACTTT. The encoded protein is CASSRRGDNSPLHF.

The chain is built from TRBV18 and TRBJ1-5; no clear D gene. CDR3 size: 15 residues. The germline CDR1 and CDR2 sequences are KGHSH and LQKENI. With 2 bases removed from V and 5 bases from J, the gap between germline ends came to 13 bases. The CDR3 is CASSPFSGLDQPQHF. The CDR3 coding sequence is TGTGCCAGCTCACCATTCTCGGGCCTGGATCAGCCCCAGCATTTT.

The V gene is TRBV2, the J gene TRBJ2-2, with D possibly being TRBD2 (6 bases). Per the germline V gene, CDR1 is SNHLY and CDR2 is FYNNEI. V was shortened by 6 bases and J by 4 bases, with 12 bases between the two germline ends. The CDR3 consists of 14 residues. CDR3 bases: TGTGCCAGCAGGGGGGGATCACTCACCGGGGAGCTGTTTTTT. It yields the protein CASRGGSLTGELFF. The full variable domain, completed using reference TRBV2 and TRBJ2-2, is EPEVTQTPSHQVTQMGQEVILRCVPISNHLYFYWYRQILGQKVEFLVSFYNNEISEKSEIFDDQFSVERPDGSNFTLKIRSTKLEDSAMYFCASRGGSLTGELFFGEGSRLTVL.

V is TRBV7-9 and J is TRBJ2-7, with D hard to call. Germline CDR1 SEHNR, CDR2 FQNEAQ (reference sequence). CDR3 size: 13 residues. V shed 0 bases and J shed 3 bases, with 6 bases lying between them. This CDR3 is CASSLAVDYEQYF. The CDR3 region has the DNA TGTGCCAGCAGCTTAGCGGTCGACTACGAGCAGTACTTC.

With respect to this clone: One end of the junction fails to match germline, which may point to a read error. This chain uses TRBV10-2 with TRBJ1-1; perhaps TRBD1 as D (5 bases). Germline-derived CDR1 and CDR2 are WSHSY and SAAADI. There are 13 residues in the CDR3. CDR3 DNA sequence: TGCGCCAGCACTGAGAGGGGCGGGGGAGAAGCTTTCTTT. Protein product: CASTERGGGEAFF.

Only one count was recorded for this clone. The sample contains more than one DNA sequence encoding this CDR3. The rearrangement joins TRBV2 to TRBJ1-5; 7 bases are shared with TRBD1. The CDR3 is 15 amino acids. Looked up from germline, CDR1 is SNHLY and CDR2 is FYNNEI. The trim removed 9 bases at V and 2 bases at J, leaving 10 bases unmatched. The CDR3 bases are TGTGCCAGTTCCCTTTCTGGACAGGGCAATCAGCCCCAGCATTTT. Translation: CASSLSGQGNQPQHF.

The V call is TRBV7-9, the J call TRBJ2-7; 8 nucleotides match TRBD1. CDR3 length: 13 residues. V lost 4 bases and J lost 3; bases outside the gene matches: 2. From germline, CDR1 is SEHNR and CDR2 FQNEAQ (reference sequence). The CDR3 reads CASSSDRGYEQYF. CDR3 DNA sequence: TGTGCCAGCAGCTCCGACAGGGGCTACGAGCAGTACTTC.

As DNA, the CDR3 is TGTGCCAGCAGTCGAGCGGGGAACTCCTACAATGAGCAGTTCTTC. Translated, it gives CASSRAGNSYNEQFF. The rearrangement joins TRBV6-5 to TRBJ2-1; TRBD2 aligns across 7 bases. The CDR3 sequence is 15 residues long. Germline CDR1 is MNHEY and CDR2 is SVGAGI. The V segment lost 5 bases and the J segment 0 bases; nucleotides outside the gene matches: 4.

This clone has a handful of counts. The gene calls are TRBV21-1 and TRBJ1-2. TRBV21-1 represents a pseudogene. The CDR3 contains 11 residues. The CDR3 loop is CASSKKSGYTF. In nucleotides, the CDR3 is TGTGCCAGCAGCAAAAAATCTGGCTACACCTTC.

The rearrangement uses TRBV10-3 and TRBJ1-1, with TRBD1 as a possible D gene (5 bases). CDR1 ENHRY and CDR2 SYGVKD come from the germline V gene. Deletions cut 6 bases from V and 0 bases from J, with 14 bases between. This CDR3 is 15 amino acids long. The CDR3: CAIRASQVMNTEAFF. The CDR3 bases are TGTGCCATCAGGGCCTCACAGGTCATGAACACTGAAGCTTTCTTT.